Below, 25 T cell receptor beta chains from the same sample are listed, as sequenced in a study of a mutant IDH1 vaccine in newly diagnosed glioma (dated by TCRdb to about 2021). Explained via the paper, the time point label denotes: week 11, during vaccination. Each vaccine dose was 300 ug of a 20-mer mutant IDH1 peptide in Montanide, given subcutaneously with topical imiquimod. Antigens for these TCRs are unknown. Library preparation employed the immunoSEQ multiplex PCR assay. TCRdb re-hosts the immuneACCESS table, in-frame sequences only. Its copies lack some clones; in the studies checked, an unresolved V gene accounts for under half of them, and the cause for the rest is not known. For this sample the table gives approximately 110,000 clones, of which almost 90% were detected only once. The top ten clonotypes cover around 0.61% of the sample. The sample here was PBMCs, taken from a glioma patient whose treatment included an IDH1 peptide vaccine. The receptor source for this set is a woman between 50 and 59 years old with glioma.

V usage is TRBV28 and J usage is TRBJ1-5; D perhaps matches TRBD1 (5 bases). Germline V gives CDR1 MDHEN, CDR2 SYDVKM. Trimming stripped 4 bases from V and 8 bases from J, with 12 bases between. The CDR3 consists of 13 residues. Here the CDR3 reads CASSSGNYKPQHF. The CDR3, as DNA: TGTGCCAGCAGTTCAGGGAACTATAAGCCCCAGCATTTT.

The chain carries TRBV6-5 and TRBJ2-7; D possibly matches TRBD1 or TRBD2 (7 bases each). The CDR3 covers 15 residues. Looked up from germline, CDR1 is MNHEY and CDR2 is SVGAGI. V was clipped by 2 bases and J by 0 bases, with 11 bases between them. CDR3 loop: CASSYRGDSSYEQYF. CDR3 DNA: TGTGCCAGCAGTTACCGGGGGGACAGCTCCTACGAGCAGTACTTC.

CDR3 bases: TGTGCCAGCAGCTTAGATACTCTTAAATGGCCCCAGCATTTT. It is translated as CASSLDTLKWPQHF. The chain uses TRBV7-2 and TRBJ1-5, with unresolved D. This CDR3 comprises 14 residues. Trimming pared 1 base from V and 9 bases from J, leaving 13 bases between. Germline assignment: CDR1 SGHTA and CDR2 FQGNSA.

The rearrangement joins TRBV11-2 to TRBJ1-1; D possibly corresponds to TRBD1 (6 bases). CDR3 length: 16 residues. V lost 5 bases to trimming and J lost 0 bases, with 16 bases between them. Germline V CDR1 and CDR2: SGHAT, FQNNGV. This CDR3 is CASSPNRAVLNTEAFF. The CDR3 DNA reads TGTGCCAGCAGCCCAAACAGGGCGGTATTGAACACTGAAGCTTTCTTT.

The chain carries TRBV5-1 and TRBJ2-1, with a possible D match to TRBD1 (6 bases). Germline V lookup: CDR1 SGHRS, CDR2 YFSETQ. The CDR3 has 13 residues. The germline V and J ends were trimmed by 2 bases and 6 bases, with 9 bases remaining between them. The CDR3 DNA reads as TGCGCCAGCAGCTTTGGCAGGGGCAATGAGCAGTTCTTC. This codes for CASSFGRGNEQFF.

The V and J genes are TRBV5-1 and TRBJ2-2, with TRBD1 matching over 7 bases. The ends lost 3 bases at V and 6 bases at J; junction bases unmatched: 8. There are 15 residues in the CDR3. The germline gives CDR1 SGHRS, CDR2 YFSETQ. The CDR3 region is CASSSVGGEAGELFF. CDR3 bases: TGCGCCAGCAGCTCCGTAGGGGGCGAGGCCGGGGAGCTGTTTTTT.

The chain recombines TRBV27 with TRBJ2-1; D possibly uses TRBD1 or TRBD2 (5 bases each). Trimming took off 7 bases at V and 2 bases at J, with 12 bases between the two ends. The germline V gene has CDR1 MNHEY and CDR2 SMNVEV (reference sequence). CDR3 size: 14 residues. CDR3 DNA: TGTGCCAGCACCCCCGGGACCACCTACAATGAGCAGTTCTTC. It encodes CASTPGTTYNEQFF.

The chain has TRBV27 and TRBJ2-3, with TRBD2 identical over 8 bases. The CDR3 is 15 residues long. Per germline, CDR1 MNHEY and CDR2 SMNVEV (reference sequence). The ends lost 4 bases at V and 6 bases at J; junction bases unmatched: 9. CDR3 in DNA: TGTGCCAGCAGTTCCCAGCGGGAGAGGAGCGATACGCAGTATTTT. Protein: CASSSQRERSDTQYF.

The chain employs TRBV7-9 and TRBJ2-2; 15 nucleotides match TRBD2. Germline values: CDR1 SEHNR, CDR2 FQNEAQ (reference sequence). There are 19 residues in the CDR3. Unmatched junction bases numbered 13, after V lost 5 bases and J lost 6 bases. CDR3 nucleotide sequence: TGTGCCAGCAGCCTAAGGACTAGCGGGAGGGCCGGGGTAGCCGGGGAGCTGTTTTTT. It translates to CASSLRTSGRAGVAGELFF.

The V call is TRBV6-5, the J call TRBJ2-7; D call uncertain. The CDR3 consists of 14 residues. Per germline, CDR1 MNHEY and CDR2 SVGAGI. V lost 5 bases to trimming and J lost 0 bases, with 11 bases between them. CDR3 residues: CASSDWGSSYEQYF. CDR3 sequence (DNA): TGTGCCAGCAGTGATTGGGGAAGCTCCTACGAGCAGTACTTC.

There are a few counts of this clone. J is TRBJ2-1 and V is TRBV6-1; D may match TRBD1 or TRBD2 (5 bases each). The CDR3 spans 15 residues. V was trimmed by 1 base and J by 5 bases, leaving 12 bases between them. Germline lookup yields CDR1 MNHNS and CDR2 SASEGT. The CDR3 sequence: CASSEDGTIHNEQFF. The DNA of the CDR3 is TGTGCCAGCAGTGAAGATGGGACGATCCACAATGAGCAGTTCTTC.

The CDR3 is CASSFPGQGGWNEQFF. CDR3 nucleotides: TGTGCCAGCAGCTTCCCGGGACAGGGGGGATGGAATGAGCAGTTCTTC. The chain links TRBV5-5 to TRBJ2-1, with TRBD1 matching over 11 bases. V shed 2 bases and J 7 bases; nucleotides not matched to a gene: 8. The CDR3 is 16 amino acids. Germline lookup yields CDR1 SGHKS and CDR2 YYEKEE (reference sequence). Combining the CDR3 with reference TRBV5-5 and TRBJ2-1 gives the whole variable domain DAGVTQSPTHLIKTRGQQVTLRCSPISGHKSVSWYQQVLGQGPQFIFQYYEKEERGRGNFPDRFSARQFPNYSSELNVNALLLGDSALYLCASSFPGQGGWNEQFFGPGTRLTVL.

This rearrangement joins TRBV6-5 to TRBJ2-7; TRBD2 is a possible D gene (6 bases). This CDR3 spans 15 amino acids. The germline V gene has CDR1 MNHEY and CDR2 SVGAGI. Deletions cut 0 bases from V and 0 bases from J, with 9 bases between. This CDR3 reads CASSYSDGSSYEQYF. As DNA, the CDR3 is TGTGCCAGCAGTTACTCGGACGGGAGCTCCTACGAGCAGTACTTC.

The chain joins TRBV6-6 to TRBJ2-7, with 7 nucleotides matching TRBD1. CDR1 MNHNY and CDR2 SVGAGI come from the germline V gene (reference sequence). The trim removed 2 bases at V and 4 bases at J, leaving 8 bases unmatched. The CDR3 consists of 15 residues. CDR3 amino acids: CASSYEGGLGYEQYF. CDR3 nucleotide sequence: TGTGCCAGCAGTTACGAAGGGGGCCTGGGTTACGAGCAGTACTTC.

The chain couples TRBV5-1 to TRBJ1-1; 11 nucleotides line up with TRBD1. This CDR3 has 16 residues. Germline CDR1 is SGHRS and CDR2 is YFSETQ. Trimming removed 3 bases from V and 3 bases from J; junction bases left unmatched: 7. DNA for the CDR3: TGCGCCAGCAGCTGGCCTCCGGACAGGGGGCACACTGAAGCTTTCTTT. Translated, it gives CASSWPPDRGHTEAFF.

In nucleotides, the CDR3 is TGTGCCAGCAGCCGTTGGCGGAAGTACGAGCAGTACTTC. Protein: CASSRWRKYEQYF. The gene calls are TRBV7-2 and TRBJ2-5; D is unresolved. The DNA end is a closer match to TRBJ2-7, so the J assignment may be wrong. CDR3 length: 13 amino acids. CDR1 is SGHTA and CDR2 is FQGNSA in the germline V gene.

The chain combines TRBV11-2 with TRBJ1-1; D gene unclear. The CDR3 is made up of 13 amino acids. Looked up from germline, CDR1 is SGHAT and CDR2 is FQNNGV. V was cut by 6 bases and J by 1 base, with 9 bases left in between. The CDR3 loop is CASSLLGNTEAFF. CDR3 nucleotide sequence: TGTGCCAGCAGTTTACTCGGGAACACTGAAGCTTTCTTT.

V gene TRBV7-6 combines with J gene TRBJ2-2; D might be TRBD1 (5 bases). With 1 base removed from V and 6 bases from J, the gap between germline ends came to 15 bases. Germline V gives CDR1 SGHVS, CDR2 FNYEAQ. This CDR3 contains 16 residues. The CDR3 spells CASSLGRLRGPGELFF. The CDR3 coding sequence is TGTGCCAGCAGCTTAGGGCGCTTAAGGGGTCCCGGGGAGCTGTTTTTT.

The rearrangement uses TRBV7-9 and TRBJ2-1; D might be TRBD1 (5 bases). Looked up from germline, CDR1 is SEHNR and CDR2 is FQNEAQ (reference sequence). This CDR3 comprises 15 residues. The V end was cut by 5 bases, the J end by 2 bases, with 13 bases between. CDR3 region: CASSPRAPTYNEQFF. As DNA, the CDR3 is TGTGCCAGCAGCCCCAGGGCCCCCACCTACAATGAGCAGTTCTTC.

This CDR3 is CASSDGRDGYTF. The CDR3 DNA reads TGTGCCAGCAGTGACGGAAGGGATGGCTACACCTTC. The gene calls are TRBV6-4 and TRBJ1-2; D is unresolved. Trimming removed 2 bases from V and 6 bases from J, with 7 bases in between. The CDR3 is 12 amino acids. Germline V gene data show CDR1 as MRHNA and CDR2 as SNTAGT.

The V and J genes are TRBV5-1 and TRBJ2-7; either TRBD1 or TRBD2 may fit D (5 bases each). The ends were cut back, 4 bases at V and 4 bases at J, with 15 bases in the middle. The CDR3 extends over 14 amino acids. The germline CDR1 and CDR2 sequences are SGHRS and YFSETQ. The CDR3 DNA reads as TGCGCCAGCAGCCCCGGACGGGGCGGGTACGAGCAGTACTTC. It translates to CASSPGRGGYEQYF.

This chain links TRBV21-1 with TRBJ2-7; the D call in the table, TRBD2, was not verified against the DNA. TRBV21-1 is a recognized pseudogene. The CDR3 is 17 amino acids. The CDR3 here is CASSNYWRGITSYEQYF. CDR3 coding DNA: TGTGCCAGCAGCAATTACTGGCGGGGTATTACCTCCTACGAGCAGTACTTC.

The chain recombines TRBV7-3 with TRBJ2-2, with 9 bases lining up with TRBD1. The CDR3 spans 16 residues. Germline V gene data show CDR1 as SGHTA and CDR2 as FQGTGA. V lost 1 base to trimming and J lost 4 bases; unmatched junction nucleotides: 4. DNA for the CDR3: TGTGCCAGCAGCTTAAAAGGGACAGGGACCACCGGGGAGCTGTTTTTT. Its translation is CASSLKGTGTTGELFF. The variable domain in full, with the rest retrieved from reference TRBV7-3 and TRBJ2-2, is GAGVSQTPSNKVTEKGKYVELRCDPISGHTALYWYRQSLGQGPEFLIYFQGTGAADDSGLPNDRFFAVRPEGSVSTLKIQRTERGDSAVYLCASSLKGTGTTGELFFGEGSRLTVL.

V is TRBV19 and J is TRBJ2-7; D is ambiguous. The V gene lost 11 bases and the J gene lost 7 bases, with 21 bases spanning the gap. The CDR3 consists of 13 residues. The V gene's germline CDR1 is LNHDA and CDR2 SQIVND (reference sequence). The CDR3 sequence: CAAPPLDLLEQYF. CDR3 nucleotides: TGTGCCGCCCCGCCCCTAGACCTCTTGGAGCAGTACTTC.

This chain connects TRBV5-3 to TRBJ2-2; D uncertain. TRBV5-3 is an ORF, and what it does is uncertain. Trimming shortened V by 0 bases and J by 8 bases, and 5 bases separated the two germline ends. The CDR3 loop spans 12 amino acids. CDR3 in amino acids: CARSLEGGELFF. The CDR3, as DNA: TGTGCCAGAAGCTTGGAGGGTGGGGAGCTGTTTTTT.